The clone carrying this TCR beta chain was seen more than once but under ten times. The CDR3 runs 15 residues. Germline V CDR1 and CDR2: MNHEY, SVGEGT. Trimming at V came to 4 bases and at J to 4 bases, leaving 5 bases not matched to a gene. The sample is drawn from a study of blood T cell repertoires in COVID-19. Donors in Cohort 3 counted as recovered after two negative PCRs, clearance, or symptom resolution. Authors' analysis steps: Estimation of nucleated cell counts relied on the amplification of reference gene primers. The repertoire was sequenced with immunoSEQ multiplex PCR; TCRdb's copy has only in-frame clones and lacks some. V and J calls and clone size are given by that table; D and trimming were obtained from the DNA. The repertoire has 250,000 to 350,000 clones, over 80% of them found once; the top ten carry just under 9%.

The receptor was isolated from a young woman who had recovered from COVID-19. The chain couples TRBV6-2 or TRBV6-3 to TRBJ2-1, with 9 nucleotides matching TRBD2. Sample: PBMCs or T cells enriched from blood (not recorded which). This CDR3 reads CASSWTSAEYNEQFF. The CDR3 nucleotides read TGTGCCAGCAGTTGGACTAGCGCGGAATACAATGAGCAGTTCTTC.